The 32 T cell receptor beta chains listed next were all sequenced from one sample in a study of T cell repertoires in cytomegalovirus infection. Their recognized antigens are unknown. TCRdb itself ran the reads through MiXCR, one entry per CDR3 protein. This table holds 900,000 to 950,000 distinct CDR3 sequences, approximately 31% found once. The specimen comprised cultured CD8+ T cells from PBMCs, sampled from culture after CMV antigen stimulation. The receptors derive from a human donor in good health (CMV status not recorded). Some clones in this sample may be carry-over from other donors' samples.

The chain employs TRBV6-2 or TRBV6-3 and TRBJ2-3; perhaps TRBD2 as D (6 bases). Trimming stripped 8 bases from V and 3 bases from J, with 15 bases between. Germline CDR1 and CDR2: MNHEY and SVGEGT. There are 14 residues in the CDR3. CDR3 DNA sequence: TGTGCCAGCGGGGGGACTCCACTAACAGATACGCAGTATTTT. This codes for CASGGTPLTDTQYF.

This clonotype was found once. The rearrangement links TRBV9 to TRBJ1-6; TRBD1 aligns across 8 bases. Per the germline V gene, CDR1 is SGDLS and CDR2 is YYNGEE. Trimming at V came to 0 bases and at J to 10 bases, leaving 3 bases not matched to a gene. The CDR3 is 14 residues long. This CDR3 is CASSVGDRTSPLHF. The CDR3 DNA reads TGTGCCAGCAGCGTAGGGGACAGGACGTCACCCCTCCACTTT.

This chain uses TRBV6-6 with TRBJ2-7; 10 bases agree with TRBD2. Unmatched junction bases numbered 8, after V lost 1 base and J lost 2 bases. Per the germline V gene, CDR1 is MNHNY and CDR2 is SVGAGI (reference sequence). The CDR3 is 17 residues long. The CDR3 reads CASSYYPLAGDPYEQYV. The CDR3 DNA follows: TGTGCCAGCAGTTACTACCCGCTAGCGGGGGACCCCTACGAGCAGTACGTC.

The chain employs TRBV19 and TRBJ1-1; possibly TRBD1 for D (5 bases). This CDR3 has 13 residues. Germline values: CDR1 LNHDA, CDR2 SQIVND (reference sequence). V was cut by 7 bases and J by 3 bases, with 12 bases left in between. The CDR3 nucleotides are TGTGCCAGTAACCCAGGGATCGACACTGAAGCTTTCTTT. Protein product: CASNPGIDTEAFF.

DNA for the CDR3: TGTGCCAGCAGCTTAGAGAGCAGGGGGCAAGAGCCCCAGCATTTT. The encoded protein is CASSLESRGQEPQHF. The rearrangement uses TRBV7-6 and TRBJ1-5, with TRBD1 matching over 8 bases. V lost 1 base to trimming and J lost 8 bases; unmatched junction nucleotides: 7. The germline V gene has CDR1 SGHVS and CDR2 FNYEAQ. CDR3 length: 15 residues.

The chain employs TRBV19 and TRBJ2-7; no clear D gene. The CDR3 contains 11 residues. From germline, CDR1 is LNHDA and CDR2 SQIVND (reference sequence). The V and J ends lost 3 bases and 5 bases respectively, with 5 bases between them. The CDR3 spells CASSMGNEQYF. The DNA of the CDR3 is TGTGCCAGTAGTATGGGAAACGAGCAGTACTTC.

V gene TRBV27 combines with J gene TRBJ1-1; 7 bases line up with TRBD1. The CDR3 extends over 16 amino acids. The germline CDR1 and CDR2 sequences are MNHEY and SMNVEV (reference sequence). The V segment lost 1 base and the J segment 4 bases; nucleotides outside the gene matches: 9. Here the CDR3 DNA reads TGTGCCAGCAGTTTATACAGGCAGGGGGGTCGCACTGAAGCTTTCTTT. Its protein product is CASSLYRQGGRTEAFF.

The gene calls are TRBV7-6 and TRBJ2-7; the match to TRBD1 covers 10 bases. CDR1 and CDR2 (germline): SGHVS, FNYEAQ. V gave up 2 bases and J gave up 6 bases; unmatched junction bases: 7. This CDR3 is 15 amino acids long. CDR3 residues: CASSLILDRGSEQYV. The CDR3 coding sequence is TGTGCCAGCAGCTTAATCCTGGACAGGGGGAGCGAGCAGTACGTC.

The CDR3: CASSYSASGKQETQYF. Written as DNA, the CDR3 is TGTGCCAGCAGTTACTCGGCTAGCGGGAAACAAGAGACCCAGTACTTC. The chain uses TRBV6-5 and TRBJ2-5, with 9 bases fitting TRBD2. Germline V gene sequence: CDR1 MNHEY, CDR2 SVGAGI. The CDR3 length is 16 residues. The V and J ends lost 0 bases and 2 bases, in that order; junction bases with no gene match: 4.

V usage is TRBV9 and J usage is TRBJ2-2; D not resolved. CDR3 size: 12 residues. V dropped 2 bases and J dropped 4 bases, with 3 bases sitting between them. Germline CDR1 is SGDLS and CDR2 is YYNGEE. The CDR3 coding sequence is TGTGCCAGCAGCGTCCTCACCGGGGAGCTGTTTTTT. It translates to CASSVLTGELFF.

This clonotype was seen only a few times. The chain couples TRBV12-3 or TRBV12-4 to TRBJ2-2; D is unclear. This CDR3 is built from 16 residues. The V gene lost 7 bases and the J gene lost 2 bases, with 17 bases spanning the gap. The CDR3 nucleotides are TGTGCCAGCACTACATTCACTTCTCTTAACACCGGGGAGCTGTTTTTT. It codes for CASTTFTSLNTGELFF.

The chain is built from TRBV9 and TRBJ2-1; TRBD2 matches at 11 bases. The CDR3 has 17 residues. V trimming: 4 bases; J trimming: 4 bases; junction bases outside the gene matches: 10. Germline V gives CDR1 SGDLS, CDR2 YYNGEE. This CDR3 is CASSPLPLAGGYNEQFF. The DNA of the CDR3 is TGTGCCAGCAGCCCTCTTCCTCTAGCGGGGGGTTACAATGAGCAGTTCTTC.

The V and J genes are TRBV10-3 and TRBJ2-2; TRBD2 aligns across 7 bases. The V gene end was trimmed by 8 bases and the J gene end by 1 base; junction bases not matched to a gene: 4. In germline, CDR1 is ENHRY, CDR2 SYGVKD. There are 14 residues in the CDR3. For the CDR3, the DNA is TGTGCCATCCCTCGGGGGGAGAACACCGGGGAGCTGTTTTTT. Translating it yields CAIPRGENTGELFF.

This clonotype was counted a few times. The CDR3 is CASSLEGRTTDTQYF. CDR3 bases: TGTGCCAGCAGCTTAGAGGGTCGGACCACAGATACGCAGTATTTT. The chain has TRBV7-9 and TRBJ2-3; no definite D call. Trimming pared 1 base from V and 2 bases from J, leaving 10 bases between. Germline V CDR1 and CDR2: SEHNR, FQNEAQ (reference sequence). The CDR3 is 15 amino acids.

This clonotype has only a few counts. The rearrangement links TRBV11-3 to TRBJ2-1; D is perhaps TRBD1 (6 bases). CDR1 and CDR2 from the germline V gene are SGHNT and YENEEA. V was shortened by 5 bases and J by 8 bases, with 16 bases between the two germline ends. CDR3 length equals 14 residues. The CDR3 sequence is CASSPRDIVHEQFF. The CDR3 nucleotides are TGTGCCAGCAGCCCTCGGGACATAGTCCATGAGCAGTTCTTC.

This clonotype was detected only a few times. The chain is built from TRBV9 and TRBJ1-3, with D unclear. The germline CDR1 and CDR2 sequences are SGDLS and YYNGEE. The CDR3 consists of 19 residues. Trimming removed 3 bases at V and 0 bases at J, with 22 bases between. CDR3 sequence (DNA): TGTGCCAGCAGCGGACAAGCCCGGGGAGTTGAGAACTCTGGAAACACCATATATTTT. Protein product: CASSGQARGVENSGNTIYF.

Concerning this clonotype: Possible read error: a much larger clone is one base away. V and J are TRBV7-8 and TRBJ1-5, with D unresolved. Germline assignment: CDR1 SGHVS and CDR2 FQNEAQ. The V end lost 5 bases, the J end lost 8 bases, and 22 bases lay between the germline ends. This CDR3 contains 16 residues. The CDR3 loop reads CASSRLKGRVDKPQHF. The CDR3 nucleotides read TGTGCCAGCAGCCGACTCAAAGGACGGGTTGATAAGCCCCAGCATTTT. Filled out from reference TRBV7-8 and TRBJ1-5, the complete variable domain reads GAGVSQSPRYKVAKRGQDVALRCDPISGHVSLFWYQQALGQGPEFLTYFQNEAQLDKSGLPSDRFFAERPEGSVSTLKIQRTQQEDSAVYLCASSRLKGRVDKPQHFGDGTRLSIL.

The chain is built from TRBV20-1 and TRBJ1-5, with D maybe TRBD1 (5 bases). The CDR3 has 15 amino acids. Germline CDR1 is DFQATT and CDR2 is SNEGSKA (reference sequence). Trimming removed 3 bases from V and 5 bases from J, with 17 bases in between. CDR3 in amino acids: CSASSPGGGDQPQHF. CDR3 DNA sequence: TGCAGTGCTAGTTCCCCCGGGGGAGGCGATCAGCCCCAGCATTTT.

This clonotype showed up just a few times. The chain joins TRBV7-9 to TRBJ2-5, with TRBD1 matching 7 bases. CDR1 is SEHNR, CDR2 FQNEAQ, per germline (reference sequence). This CDR3 comprises 17 residues. Germline trimming cut 6 bases from V and 5 bases from J; bases unmatched to any gene: 18. The CDR3 DNA reads as TGTGCCAGCAGGGATTGGGCCCAAAAGACAGGGAAGGAGACCCAGTACTTC. Translation: CASRDWAQKTGKETQYF.

In its sample, this clonotype was seen many times. The rearrangement links TRBV7-6 to TRBJ2-1, with TRBD2 as a possible D gene (7 bases). CDR3 length: 15 amino acids. The germline CDR1 and CDR2 sequences are SGHVS and FNYEAQ. Trimming shortened V by 1 base and J by 8 bases, and 15 bases separated the two germline ends. CDR3 amino acids: CASSLEWRGRDEQFF. CDR3 DNA: TGTGCCAGCAGCTTAGAATGGCGGGGGCGGGATGAGCAGTTCTTC.

The genes are TRBV5-6 and TRBJ1-4; possible D gene TRBD1, 6 bases. The CDR3 is made up of 12 amino acids. Trimming left V 4 bases short and J 8 bases short, with 9 bases between. The germline CDR1 and CDR2 sequences are SGHDT and YYEEEE. The DNA for the CDR3 is TGTGCCAGCAGCGGGGGGGCGGAAAAACTGTTTTTT. Its translation is CASSGGAEKLFF.

This clonotype was detected only a few times. The V call is TRBV6-6, the J call TRBJ2-2; D is unclear. Germline-derived CDR1 and CDR2 are MNHNY and SVGAGI (reference sequence). CDR3 length: 14 amino acids. V dropped 0 bases and J dropped 4 bases, with 6 bases sitting between them. In DNA, the CDR3 is TGTGCCAGCAGTTACTCGGCAGTCACCGGGGAGCTGTTTTTT. Its protein product is CASSYSAVTGELFF.

The V gene is TRBV6-1, the J gene TRBJ2-7; tentatively, D is TRBD2 (5 bases). The CDR3 consists of 15 residues. The V end lost 2 bases, the J end lost 0 bases, and 11 bases lay between the germline ends. Germline V gives CDR1 MNHNS, CDR2 SASEGT. CDR3 sequence: CASSEWGESSYEQYF. The CDR3 bases are TGTGCCAGCAGTGAATGGGGAGAGAGCTCCTACGAGCAGTACTTC.

The chain links TRBV28 to TRBJ2-6, with D uncertain. CDR3 length equals 15 residues. Germline assignment: CDR1 MDHEN and CDR2 SYDVKM. Trimming took 5 bases from V and 0 from J, leaving 8 bases between them. CDR3 nucleotide sequence: TGTGCCAGCAGTCCCCGGTTCTCTGGGGCCAACGTCCTGACTTTC. It encodes CASSPRFSGANVLTF.

The J gene is TRBJ2-3, the V gene TRBV19, with D perhaps matching TRBD1 or TRBD2 (5 bases each). The CDR3 extends over 19 amino acids. With 9 bases removed from V and 1 base from J, the gap between germline ends came to 29 bases. CDR1 and CDR2 from the germline V gene are LNHDA and SQIVND (reference sequence). The CDR3 here is CARSYERQGHAIRTDTQYF. The CDR3, as DNA: TGTGCCAGGAGCTATGAGCGGCAGGGCCACGCCATCCGCACAGATACGCAGTATTTT.

This clonotype was detected a few times. The V and J genes are TRBV27 and TRBJ2-1; no definite D call. The V end was cut by 5 bases, the J end by 0 bases, with 14 bases between. CDR1 MNHEY and CDR2 SMNVEV come from the germline V gene (reference sequence). This CDR3 comprises 16 residues. The CDR3 here is CASSAFRTSSYNEQFF. The CDR3, as DNA: TGTGCCAGCAGTGCCTTCAGGACCAGCTCCTACAATGAGCAGTTCTTC.

This clonotype was seen ten or more times. The chain recombines TRBV7-8 with TRBJ2-5, with 12 nucleotides matching TRBD2. The germline gives CDR1 SGHVS, CDR2 FQNEAQ. The CDR3 has 16 residues. Losses at the gene ends were 3 bases for V and 2 bases for J; bases not matched to a gene: 4. The CDR3 here is CASSFRTSGAQETQYF. In DNA form, the CDR3 reads TGTGCCAGCAGCTTCCGGACTAGCGGGGCGCAAGAGACCCAGTACTTC.

This rearrangement joins TRBV6-6 to TRBJ1-1; 7 nucleotides line up with TRBD1. Germline V lookup: CDR1 MNHNY, CDR2 SVGAGI (reference sequence). The CDR3 has 16 amino acids. After removal of 6 bases from V and 1 base from J, the junction contained 11 bases not matched to a gene. CDR3: CASRLGGIAPNTEAFF. The CDR3 region has the DNA TGTGCCAGCAGACTAGGGGGCATTGCCCCGAACACTGAAGCTTTCTTT.

This clonotype has just a few counts. The rearrangement joins TRBV7-2 to TRBJ2-2; maybe TRBD1 (7 bases). Germline CDR1 is SGHTA and CDR2 is FQGNSA. The CDR3 runs to 15 residues. V was shortened by 4 bases and J by 3 bases, with 12 bases between the two germline ends. DNA of the CDR3: TGTGCCAGCAGCTCCGACAGGGAGGACACCGGGGAGCTGTTTTTT. This translates into CASSSDREDTGELFF.

This sequence joins TRBV27 and TRBJ1-4; no clear D gene. The V end lost 5 bases, the J end lost 5 bases, and 18 bases lay between the germline ends. The CDR3 is 16 amino acids. Germline CDR1 and CDR2: MNHEY and SMNVEV (reference sequence). The CDR3 protein is CASSPAFGPTNEKLFF. CDR3 DNA: TGTGCCAGCAGTCCCGCCTTTGGGCCCACCAATGAAAAACTGTTTTTT. The whole variable domain, remainder taken from reference TRBV27 and TRBJ1-4, is EAQVTQNPRYLITVTGKKLTVTCSQNMNHEYMSWYRQDPGLGLRQIYYSMNVEVTDKGDVPEGYKVSRKEKRNFPLILESPSPNQTSLYFCASSPAFGPTNEKLFFGSGTQLSVL.

This sequence joins TRBV27 and TRBJ1-2; D is possibly TRBD1 (5 bases). V was trimmed by 10 bases and J by 5 bases, leaving 26 bases between them. The CDR3 has 16 residues. Looked up from germline, CDR1 is MNHEY and CDR2 is SMNVEV (reference sequence). In nucleotides, the CDR3 is TGTGCCAACAATTCCGCCCCAGGGAGGAGCCTTTATGGCTACACCTTC. Protein product: CANNSAPGRSLYGYTF.

This sequence joins TRBV20-1 and TRBJ1-5; TRBD1 matches 9 bases. With V trimmed by 5 bases and J by 2 bases, 7 bases remained unmatched. CDR1 and CDR2 from the germline V gene are DFQATT and SNEGSKA (reference sequence). This CDR3 region has 15 residues. The DNA of the CDR3 is TGCAGTGCTGCATCCCGGACAGGGGGCAATCAGCCCCAGCATTTT. Its translation is CSAASRTGGNQPQHF.